This entry is about one T cell receptor (beta chain). CDR3 length: 15 residues. CDR1 is LGHDT and CDR2 is YNNKEL in the germline V gene (reference sequence). Losses at the gene ends were 4 bases for V and 3 bases for J; bases not matched to a gene: 7. This record belongs to a study of blood T cell repertoires in COVID-19. In the original workflow: Estimation of nucleated cell counts was performed using reference gene primer amplification. Profiling relied on immunoSEQ multiplex PCR, and the TCRdb table lists in-frame clones only, not all of them. V, J and clone size reflect that table, while D and trimming were determined from the DNA. The sample carries approximately 90,000 clones, around 88% recorded once.

This chain links TRBV3-1 (or the pseudogene TRBV3-2) with TRBJ2-3; 7 bases line up with TRBD1. Sequencing used peripheral blood. The sequence was obtained from a man in his sixties with acute or convalescent COVID-19. The CDR3 nucleotides are TGTGCCAGCAGCCCTACAGGGGCCGAGACAGATACGCAGTATTTT. Protein product: CASSPTGAETDTQYF.